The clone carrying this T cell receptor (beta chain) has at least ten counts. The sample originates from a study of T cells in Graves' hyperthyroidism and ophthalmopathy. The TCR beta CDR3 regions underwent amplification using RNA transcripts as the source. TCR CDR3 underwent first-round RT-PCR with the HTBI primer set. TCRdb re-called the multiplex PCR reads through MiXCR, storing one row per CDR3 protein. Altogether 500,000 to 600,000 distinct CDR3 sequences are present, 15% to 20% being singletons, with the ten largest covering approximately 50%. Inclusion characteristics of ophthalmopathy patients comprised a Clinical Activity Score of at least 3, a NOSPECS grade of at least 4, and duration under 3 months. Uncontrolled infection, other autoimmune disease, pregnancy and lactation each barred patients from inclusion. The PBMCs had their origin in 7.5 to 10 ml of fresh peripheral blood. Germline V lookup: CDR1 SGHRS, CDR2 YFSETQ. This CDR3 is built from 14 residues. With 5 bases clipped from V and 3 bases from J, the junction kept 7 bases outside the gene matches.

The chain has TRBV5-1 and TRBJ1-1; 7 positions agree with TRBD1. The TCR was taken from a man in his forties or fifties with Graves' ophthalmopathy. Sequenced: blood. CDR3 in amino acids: CASRFGQGDTEAFF. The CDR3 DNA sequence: TGCGCCAGCAGATTTGGGCAGGGGGACACTGAAGCTTTCTTT.